The entry that follows covers one T cell receptor (beta chain) sequence. Authors' data handling: Nucleated cell counts were estimated from reference gene primer amplification. Only in-frame clones appear in the TCRdb table, and some are missing; sequencing was by immunoSEQ multiplex PCR. V and J calls and clone size are as listed in that table; D and trimming were resolved from the DNA. The repertoire holds more than 200,000 clones, with roughly 80% as singletons. These data belong to a study of blood T cell repertoires in COVID-19. Study information: Samples of COVID-19 (acute and convalescent) were obtained from the United States, Italy and Spain. T cells, B-cell-depleted T cells, or PBMCs supplied cDNA or gDNA.

Trimming pared 6 bases from V and 7 bases from J, leaving 18 bases between. The CDR3 length is 14 residues. The germline V gene encodes CDR1 ENHRY and CDR2 SYGVKD. The TCR was taken from a man of 80 years or more with acute or convalescent COVID-19. Sequenced: peripheral blood. The chain couples TRBV10-3 to TRBJ1-2; no clear D. The CDR3 here is CAISSGSLLSGYTF. The CDR3 DNA follows: TGTGCCATCAGCTCCGGGTCCTTACTAAGTGGCTACACCTTC.